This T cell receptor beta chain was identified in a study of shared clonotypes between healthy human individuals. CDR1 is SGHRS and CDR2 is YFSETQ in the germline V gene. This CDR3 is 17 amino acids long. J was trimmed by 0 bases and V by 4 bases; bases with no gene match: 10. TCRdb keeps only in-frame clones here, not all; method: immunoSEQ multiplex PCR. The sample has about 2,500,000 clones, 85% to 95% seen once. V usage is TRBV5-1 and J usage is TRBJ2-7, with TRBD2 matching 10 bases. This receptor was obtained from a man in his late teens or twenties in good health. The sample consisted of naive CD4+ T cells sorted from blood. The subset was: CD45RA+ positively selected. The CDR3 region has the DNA TGCGCCAGCAGCCTGCGAGCGGGGGGGCGTGTCTCCTACGAGCAGTACTTC. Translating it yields CASSLRAGGRVSYEQYF. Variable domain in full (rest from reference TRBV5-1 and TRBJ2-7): KAGVTQTPRYLIKTRGQQVTLSCSPISGHRSVSWYQQTPGQGLQFLFEYFSETQRNKGNFPGRFSGRQFSNSRSEMNVSTLELGDSALYLCASSLRAGGRVSYEQYFGPGTRLTVT.